The rows below give T cell receptor beta chains drawn from one sample of a study of T cells in Graves' hyperthyroidism and ophthalmopathy. TCRdb reprocessed the multiplex PCR reads with MiXCR, giving one entry per CDR3 protein. Among approximately 400,000 distinct CDR3 sequences listed, roughly 19% were seen once. Sequencing was performed on blood. The receptors stem from a woman aged 18 to 35 with Graves' hyperthyroidism. Both conserved end residues are part of each CDR3. A D gene is named only where the DNA matches it firmly.

TRBV15	TRBJ1-2	-	CATSRETTRDNYTF
TRBV5-1	TRBJ2-7	TRBD1	CASSLWTGDPYEQYF
TRBV7-9	TRBJ2-7	TRBD1	CASSLQYGTAEYF
TRBV6-1	TRBJ2-3	TRBD2	CASRGGLAGTDTQYF
TRBV20-1	TRBJ1-2	-	CSAKGGPNYGYTF
TRBV6-5	TRBJ1-2	-	CASSYTNRVDYGYTF
TRBV3-1	TRBJ1-2	-	CASSQFQQRNYGYTF
TRBV28	TRBJ2-7	-	CASSLFGAKQYF
TRBV10-3	TRBJ2-5	-	CATKDYQETQYF
TRBV6-2/TRBV6-3	TRBJ2-7	-	CASSYSNARRWEQYF
TRBV4-1	TRBJ1-1	-	CASSQKREYGTEAFF
TRBV28	TRBJ1-5	-	CASIQVRSFNQPQHF
TRBV7-9	TRBJ1-1	-	CASSLVGRNTEAFF
TRBV5-1	TRBJ1-1	-	CASSQLPSRGPMNTEAFF
TRBV4-1	TRBJ1-1	TRBD1	CTSSQAAQGINTEAFF
TRBV28	TRBJ2-2	-	CASSPTRANTGELFF
TRBV6-5	TRBJ1-6	-	CASTPRTSSSYNSPLHF
TRBV12-3/TRBV12-4	TRBJ1-3	-	CASSPQGPGNTIYF
TRBV2	TRBJ2-2	TRBD1	CAGRDRGSGELFF
TRBV12-5	TRBJ1-2	TRBD1	CASGLAGQVYGYTF
TRBV28	TRBJ1-1	-	CASSFGGEGVRTEAFF
TRBV7-2	TRBJ2-6	-	CASSLAANVLTF
TRBV7-9	TRBJ2-7	-	CASSRYAPYEQYF
TRBV5-1	TRBJ1-1	-	CASREGGTEAFF
TRBV7-2	TRBJ2-7	-	CASSPEPGREQYF
TRBV12-3/TRBV12-4	TRBJ1-2	-	CASRVQGLNYGYTF
TRBV12-3/TRBV12-4	TRBJ2-7	-	CASSRGYEQYF
TRBV20-1	TRBJ2-7	-	CSAREPYSSYEQYF
TRBV4-1	TRBJ1-2	-	CASSQEGTIAGYTF
TRBV20-1	TRBJ1-2	-	CSARDHVVGDFGYTF
TRBV5-1	TRBJ1-2	-	CASSLVGGSMRGYTF
TRBV6-2/TRBV6-3	TRBJ1-2	TRBD1	CASKLAGTGVTIGYTF
TRBV27	TRBJ1-5	-	CASSFLRNQPQHF
TRBV12-3/TRBV12-4	TRBJ2-7	-	CASSLFPLQSSYEQYF
TRBV14	TRBJ1-5	TRBD1	CASSQGRDRENQPQHF
TRBV10-3	TRBJ1-3	-	CAISERGILDTIYF
TRBV20-1	TRBJ1-2	TRBD1	CSADRGGDGYTF
TRBV2	TRBJ1-4	-	CASSRDKREKLFF
TRBV6-1	TRBJ2-5	-	CASRKQGQETQYF
TRBV6-5	TRBJ2-7	-	CASSSPTEQYF
TRBV12-3/TRBV12-4	TRBJ2-2	-	CASSPISNTGELFF
TRBV28	TRBJ1-1	TRBD1	CASSNDRELDTEAFF
TRBV12-3/TRBV12-4	TRBJ1-1	-	CATRPGEVGAFF
TRBV11-3	TRBJ1-2	-	CASSSRDTRFNYGYTF
TRBV15	TRBJ1-3	-	CATSRPLARNTIYF
TRBV7-2	TRBJ2-7	-	CASSSTHGASSSYEQYF
TRBV6-2/TRBV6-3	TRBJ1-1	TRBD1	CASSRTGGDGTEAFF